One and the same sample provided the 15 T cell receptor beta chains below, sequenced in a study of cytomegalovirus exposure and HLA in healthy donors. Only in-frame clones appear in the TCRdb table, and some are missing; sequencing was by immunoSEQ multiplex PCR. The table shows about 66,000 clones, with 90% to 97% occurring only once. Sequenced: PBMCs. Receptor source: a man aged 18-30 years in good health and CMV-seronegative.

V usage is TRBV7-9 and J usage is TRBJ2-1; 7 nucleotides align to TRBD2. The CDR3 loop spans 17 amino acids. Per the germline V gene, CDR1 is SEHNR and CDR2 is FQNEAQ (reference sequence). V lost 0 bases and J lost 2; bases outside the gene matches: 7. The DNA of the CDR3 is TGTGCCAGCAGCTTAGCAGGCAGCGGGATCACCTACAATGAGCAGTTCTTC. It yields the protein CASSLAGSGITYNEQFF.

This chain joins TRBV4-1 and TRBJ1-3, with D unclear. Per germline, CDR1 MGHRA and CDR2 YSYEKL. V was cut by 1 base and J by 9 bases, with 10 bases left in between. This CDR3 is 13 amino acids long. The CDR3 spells CASSQGKGSTIYF. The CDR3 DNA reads TGCGCCAGCAGCCAAGGAAAAGGGAGCACCATATATTTT.

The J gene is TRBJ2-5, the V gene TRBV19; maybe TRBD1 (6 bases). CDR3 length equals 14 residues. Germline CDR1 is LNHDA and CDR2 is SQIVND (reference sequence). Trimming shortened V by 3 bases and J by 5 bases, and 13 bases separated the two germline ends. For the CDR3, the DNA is TGTGCCAGTAGTATTGTGGGGGCGTTGGAGACCCAGTACTTC. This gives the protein CASSIVGALETQYF. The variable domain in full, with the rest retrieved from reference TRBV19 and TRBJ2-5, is DGGITQSPKYLFRKEGQNVTLSCEQNLNHDAMYWYRQDPGQGLRLIYYSQIVNDFQKGDIAEGYSVSREKKESFPLTVTSAQKNPTAFYLCASSIVGALETQYFGPGTRLLVL.

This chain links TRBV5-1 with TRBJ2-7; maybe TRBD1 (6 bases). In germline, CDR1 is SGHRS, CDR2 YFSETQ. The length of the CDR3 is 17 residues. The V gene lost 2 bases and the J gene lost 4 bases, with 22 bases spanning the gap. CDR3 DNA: TGCGCCAGCAGCTTAGGACAGTCCTCTTACTATTCTTACGAGCAGTACTTC. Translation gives CASSLGQSSYYSYEQYF.

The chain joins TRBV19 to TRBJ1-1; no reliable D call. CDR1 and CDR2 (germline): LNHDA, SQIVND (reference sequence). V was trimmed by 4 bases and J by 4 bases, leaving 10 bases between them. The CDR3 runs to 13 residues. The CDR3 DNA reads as TGTGCCAGTAGTAGGGGAGGTGGCACTGAAGCTTTCTTT. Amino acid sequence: CASSRGGGTEAFF. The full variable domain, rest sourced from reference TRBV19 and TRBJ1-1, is DGGITQSPKYLFRKEGQNVTLSCEQNLNHDAMYWYRQDPGQGLRLIYYSQIVNDFQKGDIAEGYSVSREKKESFPLTVTSAQKNPTAFYLCASSRGGGTEAFFGQGTRLTVV.

This chain's CDR3 is CASSLSDRGVSYEQYF. For the CDR3, the DNA is TGTGCCAGCAGTTTATCGGACAGGGGAGTCTCCTACGAGCAGTACTTC. The V gene is TRBV28, the J gene TRBJ2-7; the match to TRBD1 covers 9 bases. CDR3 size: 16 residues. V shed 1 base, J shed 0 bases, and the junction held 4 bases outside the gene matches. Germline CDR1 and CDR2: MDHEN and SYDVKM. Full variable domain (remainder filled in from reference TRBV28 and TRBJ2-7): DVKVTQSSRYLVKRTGEKVFLECVQDMDHENMFWYRQDPGLGLRLIYFSYDVKMKEKGDIPEGYSVSREKKERFSLILESASTNQTSMYLCASSLSDRGVSYEQYFGPGTRLTVT.

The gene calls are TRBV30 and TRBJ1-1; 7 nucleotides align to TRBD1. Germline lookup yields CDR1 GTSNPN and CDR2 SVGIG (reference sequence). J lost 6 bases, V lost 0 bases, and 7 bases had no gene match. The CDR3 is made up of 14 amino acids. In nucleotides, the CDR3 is TGTGCCTGGAGTGTAACAGGGGCAATGGCTGAAGCTTTCTTT. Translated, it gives CAWSVTGAMAEAFF.

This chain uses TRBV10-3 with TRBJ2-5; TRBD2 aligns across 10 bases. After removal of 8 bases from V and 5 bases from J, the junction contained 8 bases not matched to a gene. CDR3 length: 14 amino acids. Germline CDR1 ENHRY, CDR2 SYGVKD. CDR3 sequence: CAIQAAGGLETQYF. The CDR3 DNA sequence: TGTGCCATCCAGGCAGCGGGAGGGTTGGAGACCCAGTACTTC.

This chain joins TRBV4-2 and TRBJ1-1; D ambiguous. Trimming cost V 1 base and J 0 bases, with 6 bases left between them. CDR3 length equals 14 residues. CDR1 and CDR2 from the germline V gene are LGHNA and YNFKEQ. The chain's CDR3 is CASSQVNMNTEAFF. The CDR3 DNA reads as TGTGCCAGCAGCCAAGTCAACATGAACACTGAAGCTTTCTTT.

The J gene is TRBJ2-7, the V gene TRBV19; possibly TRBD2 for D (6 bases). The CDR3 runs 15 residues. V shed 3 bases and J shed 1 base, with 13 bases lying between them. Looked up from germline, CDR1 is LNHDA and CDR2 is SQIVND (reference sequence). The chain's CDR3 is CASSIASEGSYEQYF. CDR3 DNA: TGTGCCAGTAGTATTGCTAGCGAAGGGTCCTACGAGCAGTACTTC.

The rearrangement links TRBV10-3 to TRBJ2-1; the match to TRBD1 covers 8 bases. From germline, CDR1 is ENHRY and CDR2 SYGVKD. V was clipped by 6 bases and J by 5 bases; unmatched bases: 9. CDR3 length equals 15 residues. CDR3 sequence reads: CAISLDRGLNNEQFF. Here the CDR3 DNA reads TGTGCCATCAGCCTCGACAGGGGATTGAACAATGAGCAGTTCTTC.

This CDR3 reads CASSLLVRGNGYTF. The CDR3 coding sequence is TGTGCCAGCAGTTTATTAGTCAGGGGCAATGGCTACACCTTC. The rearrangement joins TRBV28 to TRBJ1-2; tentative D call: TRBD1 (6 bases). The CDR3 is 14 amino acids. Germline V gene data show CDR1 as MDHEN and CDR2 as SYDVKM. V was pared by 1 base and J by 6 bases, with 12 bases between.

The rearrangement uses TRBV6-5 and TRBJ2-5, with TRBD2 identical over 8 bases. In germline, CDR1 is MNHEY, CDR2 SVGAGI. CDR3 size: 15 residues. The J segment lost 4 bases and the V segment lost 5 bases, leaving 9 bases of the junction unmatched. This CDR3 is CASSLVLAGVETQYF. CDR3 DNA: TGTGCCAGCAGTCTCGTTCTAGCGGGTGTAGAGACCCAGTACTTC.

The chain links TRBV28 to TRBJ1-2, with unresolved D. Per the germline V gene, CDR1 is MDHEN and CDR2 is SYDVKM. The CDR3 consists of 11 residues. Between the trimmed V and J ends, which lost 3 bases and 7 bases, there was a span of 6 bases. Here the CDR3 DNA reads TGTGCCAGCAGTTTTGAAGCTGGCTACACCTTC. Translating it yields CASSFEAGYTF.

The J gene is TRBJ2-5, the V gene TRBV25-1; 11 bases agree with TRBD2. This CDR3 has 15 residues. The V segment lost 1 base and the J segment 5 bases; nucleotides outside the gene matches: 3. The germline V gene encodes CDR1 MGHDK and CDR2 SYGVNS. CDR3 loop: CASSEWASGRETQYF. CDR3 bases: TGTGCCAGCAGTGAATGGGCTAGCGGGAGGGAGACCCAGTACTTC.